This paragraph covers one T cell receptor beta chain sequence. Its antigen is undetermined. Only in-frame clones appear in the TCRdb table, and some are missing; sequencing was by immunoSEQ multiplex PCR. The profile shows about 200,000 clones, about 93% of them singletons. The sample comes from a study of T cell responses to AZD1222 COVID-19 vaccine. Overall study findings and caveats: Spike-specific TCR breadth and depth were elevated following two AZD1222 doses. Regions 160-218 and 743-854 held dominance among vaccine-associated CD4 TCRs, which spanned spike. Nearly half of spike-specific TCRs reportedly target unmutated variant regions.

This clonotype was obtained from an adult who received the AZD1222 COVID-19 vaccine. Specimen: peripheral blood, collected 28 days after the second AZD1222 dose.

The chain's CDR3 is CASSLGQVVNEQFF. The CDR3 bases are TGTGCCAGCAGCTTAGGGCAGGTCGTTAATGAGCAGTTCTTC. This chain connects TRBV7-8 to TRBJ2-1; D remains ambiguous. CDR3 size: 14 residues. Germline V CDR1 and CDR2: SGHVS, FQNEAQ. Trimming took 1 base from V and 7 from J, leaving 11 bases between them.